This T cell receptor beta chain is from a study of regulatory dendritic cells for organ transplantation (dated by TCRdb to 2017 to 2019). A note on the overall study: To make regulatory dendritic cells, monocytes were cultured with vitamin D3 on days 0 and 4, plus IL-10 on day 4. On day 6, LPS was added to the DC cultures so that the response of the DCs to a potent maturation-inducing agent could be evaluated. Before and after allostimulation with regulatory or mature dendritic cells, TCRbeta repertoires were sequenced from sorted naive and memory CD4+ and CD8+ T cells.

As for this clone: Its recognized antigen is unknown. Nothing much larger sits one base from this clone, and base qualities are not available.

Sorted T cell subsets were CFSE-labeled and co-cultured for 4 to 5 days with allogeneic regulatory or mature dendritic cells at a 1:10 DC:T ratio. FACS was used to sort CD4+ or CD8+ cells into naive T cells, defined as CD45RA+, and memory T cells, defined as CD45RO+. Two healthy control subjects provided the T cells used for TCR sequencing. Genomic DNA was extracted with the Qiagen DNeasy Blood & Tissue Kit. The investigation overall reported the following: Sequencing was done in only a couple of subjects, and the authors reported considerable heterogeneity between individuals in the alloreactive memory CD8+ T cell pool. Of the resting subsets, memory CD8+ T cells had the largest number of alloreactive TCR clonotypes. In both subjects, allostimulation led to expansion of memory CD8+ clones, though the expansion induced by regulatory dendritic cells appeared to be more limited than that induced by mature dendritic cells. Repertoires were highly diverse in naive CD4+ and CD8+ T cells, less diverse in memory cells, and most oligoclonal in memory CD8+ cells.

TCRbeta CDR3 regions were amplified by multiplexed two-step PCR using Vbeta-specific forward primers and Jbeta-specific reverse primers. TCRbeta libraries were sequenced on an Illumina instrument through the immunoSEQ service. In the original analysis: V, D and J genes were assigned using IMGT annotation, and counts were corrected for multiplex PCR bias using synthetic CDR3 analogues. Repertoire clonality was computed in the immunoSEQ Analyzer as one minus normalized Shannon entropy. Clonal expansion was defined by Fisher's exact test with Benjamini-Hochberg false discovery rate control, using two-tailed P<0.01. TCRdb mirrors the immuneACCESS table, restricted to in-frame sequences. Some clones are absent from its copies; in checked studies, under half trace to an unresolved V gene, and the reason for the others is unknown. V and J calls and clone size are as listed in that table; D and trimming were resolved from the DNA. Within this sample are roughly 12,000 clones, with over 85% of them counted one time only. Of the sample, 0.2% to 0.25% is held by the ten largest clones.

CDR1 and CDR2, per the germline V gene, are SGHTA and FQGNSA. V sheds 5 bases and J sheds 3 bases, leaving 10 bases between their ends. The CDR3 spans 13 residues, from the cysteine through the phenylalanine. Here the CDR3 DNA is all that survives: 39 bases in frame from base 1. The receptor chain draws on TRBV7-2 and TRBJ1-1, with the D gene not confidently named. Sequencing used naive CD8+ T cells from blood cultured with regulatory dendritic cells. The sample's cell subset or site label, in plain terms: CD45RA+ naive T cells. The TCR was taken from a human donor in good health. The DNA reads as follows: TGTGCCAGCAGCCCAATAAGGGACACTGAAGCTTTCTTT. Translated, it reads CASSPIRDTEAFF. Beyond the CDR3, the reference TRBV7-2 and TRBJ1-1 genes provide the residues; the full variable domain reads: GAGVSQSPSNKVTEKGKDVELRCDPISGHTALYWYRQSLGQGLEFLIYFQGNSAPDKSGLPSDRFSAERTGGSVSTLTIQRTQQEDSAVYLCASSPIRDTEAFFGQGTRLTVV.